Below, one TCR beta chain is given with its context. Its antigen remains unidentified. Using immunoSEQ multiplex PCR, the repertoire was profiled, and TCRdb retains in-frame clones only, with some absent. The sample includes over 200,000 clones, around nine tenths of them seen just once. From germline, CDR1 is PRHDT and CDR2 FYEKMQ (reference sequence). CDR3 length: 16 residues. After removal of 0 bases from V and 6 bases from J, the junction contained 8 bases not matched to a gene. This entry is derived from a study of cytomegalovirus exposure and HLA in healthy donors. Overall study findings and caveats: A later analysis found first-cohort TCR clusters tended to co-occur in the roughly 120 validation repertoires. There were some 150 TCR beta chains listed as cytomegalovirus-associated. Reportedly, diagnosis of cytomegalovirus status by the classifier showed high specificity and sensitivity.

The donors were members of the validation cohort, which comprised 90 to 150 subjects and was separate from the first cohort of some 680 subjects. This receptor was obtained from a woman younger than 30 in good health and CMV-seronegative. The chain couples TRBV13 to TRBJ2-1; 7 bases are a match to TRBD2. Sequenced input: PBMCs. CDR3 sequence: CASSLGAAGVANEQFF. Written as DNA, the CDR3 is TGTGCCAGCAGCTTAGGGGCGGCGGGAGTAGCCAATGAGCAGTTCTTC. Filled out from reference TRBV13 and TRBJ2-1, the complete variable domain reads AAGVIQSPRHLIKEKRETATLKCYPIPRHDTVYWYQQGPGQDPQFLISFYEKMQSDKGSIPDRFSAQQFSDYHSELNMSSLELGDSALYFCASSLGAAGVANEQFFGPGTRLTVL.